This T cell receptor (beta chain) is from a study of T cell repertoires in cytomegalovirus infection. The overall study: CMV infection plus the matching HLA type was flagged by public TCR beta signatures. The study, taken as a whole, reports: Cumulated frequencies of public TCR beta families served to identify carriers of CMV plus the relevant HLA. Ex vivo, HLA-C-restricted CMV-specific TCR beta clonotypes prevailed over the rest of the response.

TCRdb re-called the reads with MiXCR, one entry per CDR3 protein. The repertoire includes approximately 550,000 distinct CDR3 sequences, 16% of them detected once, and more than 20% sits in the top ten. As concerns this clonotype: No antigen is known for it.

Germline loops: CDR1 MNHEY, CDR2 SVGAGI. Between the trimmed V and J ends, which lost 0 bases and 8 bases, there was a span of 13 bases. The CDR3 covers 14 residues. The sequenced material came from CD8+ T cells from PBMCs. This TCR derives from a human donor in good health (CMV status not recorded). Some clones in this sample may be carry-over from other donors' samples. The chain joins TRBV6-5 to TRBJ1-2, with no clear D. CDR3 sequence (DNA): TGTGCCAGCAGTTACTCAGGGATCTCTAGCGGCTACACCTTC. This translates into CASSYSGISSGYTF.